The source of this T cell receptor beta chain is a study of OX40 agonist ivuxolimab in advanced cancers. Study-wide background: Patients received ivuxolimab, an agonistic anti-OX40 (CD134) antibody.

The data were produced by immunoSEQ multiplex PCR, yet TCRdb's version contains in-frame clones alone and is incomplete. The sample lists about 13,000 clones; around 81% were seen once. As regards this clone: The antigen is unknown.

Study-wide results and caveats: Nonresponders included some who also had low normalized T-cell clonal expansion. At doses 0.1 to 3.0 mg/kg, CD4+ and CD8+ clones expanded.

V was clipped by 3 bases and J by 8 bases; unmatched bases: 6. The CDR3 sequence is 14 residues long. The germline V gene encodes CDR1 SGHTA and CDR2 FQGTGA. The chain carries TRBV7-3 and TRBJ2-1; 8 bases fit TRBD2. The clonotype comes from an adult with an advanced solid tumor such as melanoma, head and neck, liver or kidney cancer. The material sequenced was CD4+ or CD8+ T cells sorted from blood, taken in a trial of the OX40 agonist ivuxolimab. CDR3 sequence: CASSLSGSLDEQFF. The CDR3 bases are TGTGCCAGCAGCTTGAGCGGGAGTTTGGATGAGCAGTTCTTC.